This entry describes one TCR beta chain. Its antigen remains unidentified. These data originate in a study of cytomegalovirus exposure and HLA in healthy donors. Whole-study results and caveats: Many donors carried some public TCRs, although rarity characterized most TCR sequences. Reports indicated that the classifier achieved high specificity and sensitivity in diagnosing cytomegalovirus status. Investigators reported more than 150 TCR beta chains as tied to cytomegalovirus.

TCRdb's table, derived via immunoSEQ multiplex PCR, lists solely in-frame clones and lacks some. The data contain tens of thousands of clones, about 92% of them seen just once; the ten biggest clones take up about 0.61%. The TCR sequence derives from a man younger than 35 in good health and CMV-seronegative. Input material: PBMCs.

As DNA, the CDR3 is TGTGCCAGCAGCTTGTTAGGACTAGCGGGAGGGACAGATACGCAGTATTTT. Amino acids: CASSLLGLAGGTDTQYF. This chain connects TRBV5-4 to TRBJ2-3; 15 bases line up with TRBD2. Trimming took 1 base from V and 3 from J; bases not matched to a gene: 3. Germline V gene sequence: CDR1 SGHNT, CDR2 YYREEE (reference sequence). The CDR3 extends over 17 amino acids.